This is a list of T cell receptor beta chains from one sample in a study of T cell changes during pregnancy in multiple sclerosis. The assay was immunoSEQ multiplex PCR, and TCRdb's table has in-frame clones only and misses some. The sample lists more than 25,000 clones, about 92% occurring once. Specimen: peripheral blood, collected in the first trimester of pregnancy. The receptor set was obtained from a female donor in good health, enrolled as a control in a pregnancy study. Each CDR3 is given with its conserved first and last residue. The D gene is left open where the match is weak. Clone size, where shown, is once, few, many, or a class for clones that have expanded.

D | size | J | V | DNA | CDR3
. | . | TRBJ2-7 | TRBV7-9 | TGTGCCAGCAGCTTAGCAAAGGACGGGATCTACGAGCAGTACTTC | CASSLAKDGIYEQYF
TRBD1 | . | TRBJ2-7 | TRBV5-6 | TGTGCCAGCAGCCAAAAGGGACAGGGTCGCGAGCAGTACTTC | CASSQKGQGREQYF
TRBD2 | . | TRBJ2-5 | TRBV19 | TGTGCCAGTAGTATAGGGGCTAGCGGGAGCGGGGCGACCCAGTACTTC | CASSIGASGSGATQYF
TRBD1 | . | TRBJ1-1 | TRBV11-3 | TGTGCCAGCACAGGGGGCGCACTCACTGAAGCTTTCTTT | CASTGGALTEAFF
. | . | TRBJ2-3 | TRBV11-1 | TGTGCCAGCAGCTTTGGCGGAGTTACAGATACGCAGTATTTT | CASSFGGVTDTQYF
. | . | TRBJ1-1 | TRBV7-2 | TGTGCCAGCAGCCTCAGGCGAACTCTGAACACTGAAGCTTTCTTT | CASSLRRTLNTEAFF
TRBD1 | . | TRBJ2-1 | TRBV5-6 | TGTGCCAGCAGCATCGGGACAGGGGCCCCCCCCTACAATGAGCAGTTCTTC | CASSIGTGAPPYNEQFF
TRBD1 | . | TRBJ2-6 | TRBV10-2 | TGCGCCAGCAGTGAGTCCTGGGACAGGCTGGGTGGGGCCAACGTCCTGACTTTC | CASSESWDRLGGANVLTF
TRBD1 | . | TRBJ1-1 | TRBV27 | TGTGCCAGCAAACAGGGGTCCCGGAACACTGAAGCTTTCTTT | CASKQGSRNTEAFF
. | . | TRBJ1-5 | TRBV6-1 | TGTGCCAGCAGTGAAAGGGGTTACAATCAGCCCCAGCATTTT | CASSERGYNQPQHF
. | . | TRBJ1-1 | TRBV7-6 | TGTGCCAGCAGCCTACCAGGGGTGGAAGCTTTCTTT | CASSLPGVEAFF
TRBD1 | . | TRBJ2-7 | TRBV7-6 | TGTGCCAGCAGCTTAAGTATCGGGACAGGGCTCCACGAGCAGTACTTC | CASSLSIGTGLHEQYF
. | . | TRBJ1-3 | TRBV15 | TGTGCCACCAGCAGAGAGTCTGGAGGAATGGCTGGAAACACCATATATTTT | CATSRESGGMAGNTIYF
. | . | TRBJ2-3 | TRBV10-3 | TGTGCCATCAGTGAGGTGTACACAGATACGCAGTATTTT | CAISEVYTDTQYF
TRBD1 | . | TRBJ2-3 | TRBV7-9 | TGTGCCAGCAGCCCCCGGGACAGGGTGACAGATACGCAGTATTTT | CASSPRDRVTDTQYF
. | once | TRBJ2-1 | TRBV7-2 | TGTGCCAGCAGCTTAATTCGGGGGACGGATATTTCCTACAATGAGCAGTTCTTC | CASSLIRGTDISYNEQFF
TRBD1 | . | TRBJ2-5 | TRBV4-3 | TGCGCCAGCAGCCAAGACGGCCCATCAGGGGGAGAGACCCAGTACTTC | CASSQDGPSGGETQYF
TRBD2 | . | TRBJ2-5 | TRBV7-9 | TGTGCCAGCAGCTTCACTAGCGAGTTATACTTC | CASSFTSELYF
. | . | TRBJ1-2 | TRBV25-1 | TGTGCCAGCAGTGAAGTGTCGACAGCGTATGGCTACACCTTC | CASSEVSTAYGYTF
. | . | TRBJ1-1 | TRBV5-8 | TGTGCCAGCAGCTTGGCAGGGGCCACTGAGGCTTTCTTT | CASSLAGATEAFF
TRBD2 | . | TRBJ2-7 | TRBV7-2 | TGTGCCAGCAGCTCGTTAAGCGGGAGGGATTACGGCGAGCAGTACTTC | CASSSLSGRDYGEQYF
. | . | TRBJ1-2 | TRBV11-2 | TGTGCCAGCAGCTTTGGCAGAAACTATGGCTACACCTTC | CASSFGRNYGYTF
TRBD1 | . | TRBJ1-2 | TRBV5-1 | TGCGCCAGCACCCAACCAGGGGGATACTATGGCTACACCTTC | CASTQPGGYYGYTF
TRBD1 | . | TRBJ1-3 | TRBV10-3 | TGTGCCATCAGGGGACAGGGACTCTCTGGAAACACCATATATTTT | CAIRGQGLSGNTIYF
. | . | TRBJ2-5 | TRBV6-6 | TGTGCCAGCAGCTACACTGAAGAGACCCAGTACTTC | CASSYTEETQYF
. | . | TRBJ2-7 | TRBV18 | TGTGCCAGCTCCCCGGACAGCTCCTACGAGCAGTACTTC | CASSPDSSYEQYF
TRBD1 | . | TRBJ1-1 | TRBV6-5 | TGTGCCAGCAGCTGGGACAGGGTGAACACTGAAGCTTTCTTT | CASSWDRVNTEAFF
. | . | TRBJ2-1 | TRBV15 | TGTGCCACCAGCAGAGGGCCCTCTGTCAGGGAATCCTACAATGAGCAGTTCTTC | CATSRGPSVRESYNEQFF
. | once | TRBJ1-6 | TRBV7-9 | TGTGCCAGCAGCTTATTAGGGGATCATCGCAGGCCATATTCACCCCTCCACTTT | CASSLLGDHRRPYSPLHF
. | once | TRBJ1-5 | TRBV7-2 | TGTGCCAGCAGCTTACGCAGGGTCAATCAGCCCCAGCATTTT | CASSLRRVNQPQHF
. | . | TRBJ2-5 | TRBV30 | TGTGCCTGCGGAGGGGGCGCGAAGACCCAGTACTTC | CACGGGAKTQYF